This T cell receptor beta chain derives from a study of OX40 agonist ivuxolimab in advanced cancers. Study-wide context: Patients were infused with ivuxolimab every 2 weeks at 0.01 to 10 mg/kg.

General study results and limits: The study found that CD8+ T cells averaged more expanded clones than CD4+.

Individuals having autoimmune disease history or systemic immunosuppression were not enrolled. CDR1 and CDR2 from the germline V gene are LNHDA and SQIVND (reference sequence). V was shortened by 10 bases and J by 0 bases, with 19 bases between the two germline ends. The CDR3 sequence is 16 residues long. Produced via immunoSEQ multiplex PCR; TCRdb's table is partial and in-frame only. Of tens of thousands of clones listed, roughly 87% are singletons. This clone showed up just a few times. Its specificity is not known. The V gene is TRBV19, the J gene TRBJ1-3; a possible D gene is TRBD1 (5 bases). The sequence was collected from an adult with an advanced solid tumor such as melanoma, head and neck, liver or kidney cancer. The sample here was CD4+ or CD8+ T cells sorted from blood, taken in a trial of the OX40 agonist ivuxolimab. The CDR3 region has the DNA TGTGCCACCCGGGGCGGGGGTGCACTCTCTGGAAACACCATATATTTT. Translation gives CATRGGGALSGNTIYF.